The present T cell receptor beta chain was sequenced within a study of blood T cells in healthy people across ages (dated by TCRdb to 2013 to 2016). Regarding the complete study: In model experiments, roughly one uniquely barcoded TCR beta cDNA molecule per two T cells was captured by template switching. The study measured age-related changes in TCR beta repertoire diversity using deep sequencing normalized with unique cDNA molecular identifiers. Four age groups were formed from the donors: young (average 16 years), middle-aged (less than 40), aged (approximately 60) and long-lived (more than 75). Using the same blood draw, the study looked at two additional independent replicas of 1 million unique cDNA reads for two donors, one aged 18 to 29 and the other aged 80 or older. To avoid experimental bias, donors of different ages were distributed randomly across sequencing lanes.

What the work shows at the level of the full study, not this receptor alone: Because the CMV infection status of the donors was unknown, age-related changes in expanded clonotypes may potentially have been confounded. Because profiling used bulk unsorted PBMCs, naive and antigen-experienced compartments could not be compared conclusively. Compared with the aged group, more naive CD4+ T cells, fewer expanded clones and increased TCR diversity were shown by the long-lived group, suggesting age selection. There was a strong correlation between observed TCR beta diversity and the percentage of naive T cells measured by flow cytometry. As age increased, observed TCR beta diversity per million T cells dropped in a roughly linear way, and a significant reduction was already evident by age 40. Estimates of total diversity based on one million sequenced T cells were regarded as lower bounds and as underestimates.

Systemically healthy Caucasian individuals from Russia, around 38 in total and aged 6 to 90 years, were included as donors. About 9.1 milliliters of peripheral blood were collected from each donor into EDTA-treated Vacutainer tubes. Ficoll-Paque density-gradient centrifugation was used to isolate PBMCs, with at least 6 million per sample. Trizol reagent was used to extract total RNA from PBMCs, with at least 5 micrograms per sample. For every donor, flow cytometry on a PBMC aliquot measured the percentage of naive CD45RAhigh/CD27high T cells. The protocol used for the library was 5' RACE. Sequenced using an Illumina HiSeq 2500. A second PCR of roughly 7 to 11 cycles was performed with a sample-barcoded 5' primer and a J-beta primer mix. A template-switch 5' adaptor carrying 12 random nucleotides introduced a unique molecular identifier onto each TCR beta cDNA molecule. At least 2.5 million CDR3-containing paired-end reads were obtained from each sample. First-strand cDNA was synthesized from all RNA with the Mint cDNA synthesis kit, primed by a TRBC-specific oligonucleotide. Following uracil-DNA glycosylase treatment, a first 18-cycle PCR with universal primers M1SS and BC2_uni_R was performed on all cDNA. On the authors' methods: Normalization of each sample was performed by random selection of 1 million high-quality reads, each carrying a distinct molecular identifier. Instead of being binned into consensus sequences, reads with shared molecular identifiers were discarded. MiTCR, with a Q25 quality threshold and the strictest error-elimination algorithm, was used for CDR3 identification, clonotype clustering and error correction. Lower-bound total TCR beta diversity was estimated with a nonparametric unseen species model using Euler transformation. The raw public reads went through TCRdb reprocessing: fastp at Q25, MiXCR clone calling, in-frame beta chains kept. Each CDR3 protein appears once, grouped with its most common genes and DNA. The V and J calls here are based on TCRdb, not the publication. This sample comprises 1.2 million to 1.5 million distinct CDR3 sequences, about 43% of them detected only once. The ten largest clones add up to 7.9% of the sample.

This clonotype was seen more than once but under ten times. Which antigen it targets is not known. One base away there is no much larger clone; base qualities are not given. V is reduced by 6 bases and J by 3 bases, leaving a spacing of 17 bases between them. The CDR3 sequence holds 16 residues, the cysteine and phenylalanine included. The DNA shown is the 48-base CDR3, in frame from base 1. The sequenced material came from blood. This TCR derives from a woman aged 18-30 years in good health. The rearranged chain carries TRBV12-3 or TRBV12-4 and TRBJ2-2; the D gene is possibly TRBD1 or TRBD2, each agreeing over 6 bases. The DNA is as follows: TGTGCCAGCAGGGCAGGGGAGGTAGGGCACACCGGGGAGCTGTTTTTT. It translates as CASRAGEVGHTGELFF.